This T cell receptor (beta chain) was profiled in a study of blood T cell repertoires in COVID-19. Study background: COVID-19 samples, acute and convalescent, were from the United States, Italy and Spain.

Germline loops: CDR1 SGHVS, CDR2 FQNEAQ. Trimming cost V 2 bases and J 0 bases, with 14 bases left between them. The CDR3 is made up of 17 amino acids. Sequenced by immunoSEQ multiplex PCR; TCRdb stores in-frame clones only, minus some. The sample lists about 58,000 clones, about 83% occurring once. This clone was counted a single time. Sample: peripheral blood. This clonotype was obtained from a man aged 45-60 years with COVID-19, enrolled during active disease. The chain couples TRBV7-8 to TRBJ1-3, with a tentative D call TRBD1 (5 bases). CDR3 nucleotides: TGTGCCAGCAGCTTATTGTCGTTCGGGGGCTCTGGAAACACCATATATTTT. This translates into CASSLLSFGGSGNTIYF.